A single sample is the source of the 11 T cell receptor beta chains below, sequenced in a study of beta chain features in type 1 diabetes. cDNA synthesis used the whole RNA isolate, giving expressed TCRB sequences. Profiled with immunoSEQ multiplex PCR; TCRdb holds only in-frame clones, not every one. In the table there are about 900,000 clones, roughly 15% of which are singletons. Sequences were obtained from naive CD4+ T cells from blood. All receptors derive from a woman younger than 35 in good health.

The chain joins TRBV9 to TRBJ2-1; 10 nucleotides align to TRBD2. The trim removed 0 bases at V and 5 bases at J, leaving 2 bases unmatched. Germline CDR1 and CDR2: SGDLS and YYNGEE. This CDR3 is 15 amino acids long. The CDR3 spells CASSVDSGRDNEQFF. As DNA, the CDR3 is TGTGCCAGCAGCGTAGACAGCGGGAGGGACAATGAGCAGTTCTTC.

This clone was counted between two and nine times. The identical CDR3 is also encoded by other nucleotide sequences in the sample. V usage is TRBV6-5 and J usage is TRBJ1-2; 12 nucleotides agree with TRBD1. V shed 0 bases and J 7 bases; nucleotides not matched to a gene: 0. CDR1 and CDR2 from the germline V gene are MNHEY and SVGAGI. This CDR3 is 14 amino acids long. In DNA, the CDR3 is TGTGCCAGCAGTTACTCGGGACAGGGGGCTGGCTACACCTTC. This gives the protein CASSYSGQGAGYTF.

This clone has a handful of counts. The CDR3 coding sequence is TGTGCCAGCGTAGCGGGAATGGAGGAGACCCAGTACTTC. As protein: CASVAGMEETQYF. This sequence joins TRBV28 and TRBJ2-5; 8 nucleotides agree with TRBD2. The V segment lost 8 bases and the J segment 5 bases; nucleotides outside the gene matches: 7. The length of the CDR3 is 13 residues. Germline CDR1 MDHEN, CDR2 SYDVKM.

This clone appeared a few times. The V and J genes are TRBV27 and TRBJ1-1; 8 positions agree with TRBD1. The CDR3 loop spans 14 amino acids. With 2 bases clipped from V and 3 bases from J, the junction kept 2 bases outside the gene matches. In germline, CDR1 is MNHEY, CDR2 SMNVEV (reference sequence). The CDR3 sequence is CASSLQGAYTEAFF. CDR3 in DNA: TGTGCCAGCAGTTTACAGGGGGCGTACACTGAAGCTTTCTTT.

In this sample, this clone turned up a few times. The chain carries TRBV7-9 and TRBJ2-3; weak D call: TRBD2 (5 bases). The germline V gene has CDR1 SEHNR and CDR2 FQNEAQ (reference sequence). This CDR3 comprises 14 residues. V lost 5 bases to trimming and J lost 3 bases, with 12 bases between them. The CDR3 reads CASSRLGVTDTQYF. The CDR3 DNA follows: TGTGCCAGCAGCCGATTGGGAGTGACAGATACGCAGTATTTT. Based on the CDR3 plus reference TRBV7-9 and TRBJ2-3, the full variable domain is DTGVSQNPRHKITKRGQNVTFRCDPISEHNRLYWYRQTLGQGPEFLTYFQNEAQLEKSRLLSDRFSAERPKGSFSTLEIQRTEQGDSAMYLCASSRLGVTDTQYFGPGTRLTVL.

The chain is built from TRBV7-2 and TRBJ2-2; no clear D gene. Germline V gene lookup returns CDR1 SGHTA and CDR2 FQGNSA. The CDR3 sequence is 16 residues long. V was trimmed by 4 bases and J by 4 bases, leaving 16 bases between them. For the CDR3, the DNA is TGTGCCAGCAGCTGGTCGCGGCCGGGCCTCACCGGGGAGCTGTTTTTT. Residues: CASSWSRPGLTGELFF.

The V call is TRBV6-1, the J call TRBJ2-7; 9 bases agree with TRBD1. This CDR3 spans 15 amino acids. J gave up 3 bases and V 9 bases, and 12 bases lay outside the gene matches. Germline lookup yields CDR1 MNHNS and CDR2 SASEGT. The CDR3 here is CASRSPGTGYYEQYF. The CDR3 coding sequence is TGTGCCAGTAGAAGTCCCGGGACAGGGTACTACGAGCAGTACTTC.

J is TRBJ2-1 and V is TRBV4-1, with 7 bases matching TRBD2. Germline V gene sequence: CDR1 MGHRA, CDR2 YSYEKL. V was clipped by 0 bases and J by 7 bases; unmatched bases: 12. The CDR3 loop spans 17 amino acids. The DNA of the CDR3 is TGCGCCAGCAGCCAAGAAGTTACGGCGGGAGCAGGTAATGAGCAGTTCTTC. This codes for CASSQEVTAGAGNEQFF.

This clone was seen more than once but under ten times. The chain joins TRBV28 to TRBJ2-7; D tentatively fits TRBD1 or TRBD2 (5 bases each). The germline V gene encodes CDR1 MDHEN and CDR2 SYDVKM. CDR3 length: 14 amino acids. Deletions cut 7 bases from V and 3 bases from J, with 16 bases between. CDR3 region: CASMGWGRLYEQYF. DNA of the CDR3: TGTGCCAGCATGGGTTGGGGACGACTCTACGAGCAGTACTTC. Supplemented by reference TRBV28 and TRBJ2-7, the full variable domain reads DVKVTQSSRYLVKRTGEKVFLECVQDMDHENMFWYRQDPGLGLRLIYFSYDVKMKEKGDIPEGYSVSREKKERFSLILESASTNQTSMYLCASMGWGRLYEQYFGPGTRLTVT.

The rearrangement joins TRBV18 to TRBJ1-1; D remains ambiguous. V lost 0 bases, J lost 11 bases, and 10 bases lay in between. CDR1 KGHSH and CDR2 LQKENI come from the germline V gene. The CDR3 is 12 residues long. The CDR3 DNA is TGTGCCAGCTCACCACCGACGGGAGCGGCTTTCTTT. It specifies CASSPPTGAAFF.

About this clone itself: Distinct nucleotide sequences in the sample also encode this CDR3. This chain uses TRBV7-3 with TRBJ2-1; D may be TRBD1 (5 bases). There are 13 residues in the CDR3. Between the trimmed V and J ends, which lost 3 bases and 6 bases, there was a span of 9 bases. The germline CDR1 and CDR2 sequences are SGHTA and FQGTGA. CDR3 nucleotides: TGTGCCAGCAGCTTGAGGCAGGGCAATGAGCAGTTCTTC. As protein: CASSLRQGNEQFF.